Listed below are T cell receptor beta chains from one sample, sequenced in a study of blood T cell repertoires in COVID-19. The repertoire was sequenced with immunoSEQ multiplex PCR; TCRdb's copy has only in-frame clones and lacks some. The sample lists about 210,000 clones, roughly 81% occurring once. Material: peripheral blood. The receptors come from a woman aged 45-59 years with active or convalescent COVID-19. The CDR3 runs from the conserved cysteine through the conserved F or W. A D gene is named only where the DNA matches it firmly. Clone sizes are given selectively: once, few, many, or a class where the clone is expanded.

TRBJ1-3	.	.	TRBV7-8	TGTGCCAGCAGACTGCGTGGTCCTGGAAACACCATATATTTT	CASRLRGPGNTIYF
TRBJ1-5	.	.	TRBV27	TGTGCCAGCAGTTTTGGCAGGGGACAGCCCCAGCATTTT	CASSFGRGQPQHF
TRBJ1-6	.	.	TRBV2	TGTGCCAGCAGTACTACAGGGATCTATAATTCACCCCTCCACTTT	CASSTTGIYNSPLHF
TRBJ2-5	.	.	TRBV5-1	TGCGCCAGCAGCCGGGACGGACAGCAAGAGACCCAGTACTTC	CASSRDGQQETQYF
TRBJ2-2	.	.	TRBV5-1	TGCGCCAGCAGCCTACCGACTGGAACCGGGGAGCTGTTTTTT	CASSLPTGTGELFF
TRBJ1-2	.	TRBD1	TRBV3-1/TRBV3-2	TGTGCCAGCAGACATGGATTGGGACAGTCGTATGGCTACACCTTC	CASRHGLGQSYGYTF
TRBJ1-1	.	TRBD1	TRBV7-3	TGTGCCAGCAGCTCGACAGGGGTCAACACTGAAGCTTTCTTT	CASSSTGVNTEAFF
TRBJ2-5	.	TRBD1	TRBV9	TGTGCCAGCAACCTAGGACAGGGATATGAGACCCAGTACTTC	CASNLGQGYETQYF
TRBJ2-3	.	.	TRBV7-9	TGTGCCAGCAGCTTGCGCGGGGTAACAGATACGCAGTATTTT	CASSLRGVTDTQYF
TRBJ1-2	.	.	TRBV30	TGTGCCTGGAGTGTACTCGGGCAGGGTAATGGCTACACCTTC	CAWSVLGQGNGYTF
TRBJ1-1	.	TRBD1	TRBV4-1	TGCGCCAGCAGCCAGCAGGGGGCGTTGAACACTGAAGCTTTCTTT	CASSQQGALNTEAFF
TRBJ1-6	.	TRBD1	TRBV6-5	TGTGCCAGCACCTACAGGGGGCGCAATAATTCACCCCTCCACTTT	CASTYRGRNNSPLHF
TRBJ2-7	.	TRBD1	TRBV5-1	TGCGCCAGCAGTTATTCTCCGGGACAGGGCCCCTACGAGCAGTACTTC	CASSYSPGQGPYEQYF
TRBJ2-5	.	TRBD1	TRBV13	TGTGCCAGCAGCCCCTGGGACAGAGAGCAAGAGACCCAGTACTTC	CASSPWDREQETQYF
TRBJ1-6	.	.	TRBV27	TGTGCCAGCAGTTTAAGGGGTAGGGATAATTCACCCCTCCACTTT	CASSLRGRDNSPLHF
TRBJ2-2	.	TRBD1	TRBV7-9	TGTGCCAGCAGGACCGGGACAGACACCGGGGAGCTGTTTTTT	CASRTGTDTGELFF
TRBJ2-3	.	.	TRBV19	TGTGCCAGTAGTATCAAGACAGGCCTAACAGATACGCAGTATTTT	CASSIKTGLTDTQYF
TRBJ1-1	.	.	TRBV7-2	TGTGCCAGCGGAAGAGGTTACACTGAAGCTTTCTTT	CASGRGYTEAFF
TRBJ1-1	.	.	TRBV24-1	TGTGCCACAAGAACCTCAGGGGAACTCACTGAAGCTTTCTTT	CATRTSGELTEAFF
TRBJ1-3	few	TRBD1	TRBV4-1	TGCGCCAGCAGCCGAGGGACAGCGGTGGACACCATATATTTT	CASSRGTAVDTIYF
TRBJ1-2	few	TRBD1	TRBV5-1	TGCGCCAGCAGCCCGGGGACAGGGGCGTACTATGGCTACACCTTC	CASSPGTGAYYGYTF